Listed here are 12 T cell receptor beta chains from one sample, sequenced in a study of blood T cell repertoires in COVID-19. The data were produced by immunoSEQ multiplex PCR, yet TCRdb's version contains in-frame clones alone and is incomplete. Of 200,000 to 250,000 clones listed, 65% to 80% are singletons. The source material was peripheral blood. These receptors were taken from a woman aged 40 to 49 with active or convalescent COVID-19.

Here the CDR3 DNA reads TGCGCCAGCAGCTTTGGGGGGGTTATCCAAGAGACCCAGTACTTC. Translation: CASSFGGVIQETQYF. V and J are TRBV5-1 and TRBJ2-5, with 7 bases that match TRBD2. The V and J ends lost 2 bases and 1 base, in that order; junction bases with no gene match: 5. The CDR3 totals 15 residues. Germline CDR1 and CDR2: SGHRS and YFSETQ.

The chain has TRBV5-6 and TRBJ1-5; TRBD1 matches at 9 bases. There are 15 residues in the CDR3. The V and J ends lost 2 bases and 4 bases, in that order; junction bases with no gene match: 4. The germline CDR1 and CDR2 sequences are SGHDT and YYEEEE. CDR3 nucleotide sequence: TGTGCCAGCAGCTTAAAACAGGGGGCTAATCAGCCCCAGCATTTT. As protein: CASSLKQGANQPQHF.

The chain carries TRBV3-1 (or the pseudogene TRBV3-2) and TRBJ1-1; 7 nucleotides line up with TRBD1. The CDR3 sequence is 15 residues long. Per the germline V gene, CDR1 is LGHDT and CDR2 is YNNKEL (reference sequence). Germline trimming cut 3 bases from V and 4 bases from J; bases unmatched to any gene: 8. CDR3 sequence reads: CASSHTPDRATEAFF. The CDR3, as DNA: TGTGCCAGCAGCCACACCCCCGACAGGGCCACTGAAGCTTTCTTT.

The J gene is TRBJ1-6, the V gene TRBV18; TRBD1 might be the D (6 bases). V shed 0 bases and J shed 6 bases, with 12 bases lying between them. This CDR3 region has 16 residues. Per germline, CDR1 KGHSH and CDR2 LQKENI. CDR3 sequence reads: CASSPPGQPFNSPLHF. The CDR3 DNA sequence: TGTGCCAGCTCACCACCCGGACAGCCTTTTAATTCACCCCTCCACTTT.

The CDR3, as DNA: TGCGCCAGCAGCTTGGTGGTAGCGGGGGCGGATACGCAGTATTTT. It encodes CASSLVVAGADTQYF. The rearrangement uses TRBV5-1 and TRBJ2-3; 9 positions agree with TRBD2. V shed 0 bases, J shed 6 bases, and the junction held 5 bases outside the gene matches. Germline V gene sequence: CDR1 SGHRS, CDR2 YFSETQ. The CDR3 loop spans 15 amino acids. The full variable domain, with the rest looked up from reference TRBV5-1 and TRBJ2-3, is KAGVTQTPRYLIKTRGQQVTLSCSPISGHRSVSWYQQTPGQGLQFLFEYFSETQRNKGNFPGRFSGRQFSNSRSEMNVSTLELGDSALYLCASSLVVAGADTQYFGPGTRLTVL.

This sequence joins TRBV18 and TRBJ1-3, with D unclear. In germline, CDR1 is KGHSH, CDR2 LQKENI. V was pared by 0 bases and J by 0 bases, with 12 bases between. CDR3 length equals 17 residues. The CDR3 sequence is CASSPPGVRSSGNTIYF. CDR3 nucleotides: TGTGCCAGCTCACCACCCGGGGTCCGGAGCTCTGGAAACACCATATATTTT.

The chain employs TRBV6-5 and TRBJ1-1, with D possibly matching TRBD1 (5 bases). The germline CDR1 and CDR2 sequences are MNHEY and SVGAGI. The CDR3 runs to 13 residues. With 6 bases removed from V and 5 bases from J, the gap between germline ends came to 13 bases. CDR3 DNA: TGTGCCAGCAGGATGGGGGGAGAGACTGAAGCTTTCTTT. Encoded protein: CASRMGGETEAFF.

V gene TRBV7-2 combines with J gene TRBJ2-4; weak D call: TRBD2 (5 bases). V was clipped by 0 bases and J by 0 bases, with 9 bases between them. This CDR3 contains 16 residues. Germline CDR1 SGHTA, CDR2 FQGNSA. The DNA for the CDR3 is TGTGCCAGCAGCTTAGCTTTCGGACTAGCCAAAAACATTCAGTACTTC. Its translation: CASSLAFGLAKNIQYF.

The chain links TRBV4-2 to TRBJ1-4; a possible D gene is TRBD1 (6 bases). The CDR3 loop spans 15 amino acids. The germline gives CDR1 LGHNA, CDR2 YNFKEQ. Trimming stripped 0 bases from V and 7 bases from J, with 12 bases between. Written as DNA, the CDR3 is TGTGCCAGCAGCCAAGAAACAGGGAATTCTGAAAAACTGTTTTTT. Protein sequence: CASSQETGNSEKLFF.

This clone was seen more than once but under ten times. The V call is TRBV27, the J call TRBJ1-5; no clear D gene. This CDR3 comprises 13 residues. The V end was cut by 0 bases, the J end by 9 bases, with 9 bases between. Germline-derived CDR1 and CDR2 are MNHEY and SMNVEV (reference sequence). CDR3 loop: CASSLSGPGPQHF. The CDR3 DNA is TGTGCCAGCAGTTTATCAGGCCCAGGGCCCCAGCATTTT.

The chain joins TRBV9 to TRBJ2-5; 7 nucleotides agree with TRBD2. With V trimmed by 7 bases and J by 5 bases, 8 bases remained unmatched. The length of the CDR3 is 13 residues. Germline CDR1 reads SGDLS; CDR2 reads YYNGEE. In DNA, the CDR3 is TGTGCCAGCCGCGCCTGGGGGGGGGAGACCCAGTACTTC. Translation gives CASRAWGGETQYF.

The table lists this clone with a few counts. This chain uses TRBV5-8 with TRBJ1-5, with 11 bases matching TRBD1. Germline assignment: CDR1 SGHTS and CDR2 YDEGEE. V gave up 2 bases and J gave up 6 bases; unmatched junction bases: 7. The CDR3 loop spans 16 amino acids. The CDR3 sequence is CASSFGGQGGGQPQHF. In DNA form, the CDR3 reads TGTGCCAGCAGCTTTGGGGGACAGGGGGGTGGTCAGCCCCAGCATTTT.